A single TCR beta chain is shown here with its context. Whereas donors were nominally healthy upon sampling, unrecorded immune exposures were probable. The J segment lost 5 bases and the V segment lost 5 bases, leaving 10 bases of the junction unmatched. The CDR3 extends over 15 amino acids. The V gene's germline CDR1 is LNHDA and CDR2 SQIVND (reference sequence). Primers for the PCR totalled 60 Vbeta and 13 Jbeta. The repertoire was sequenced with immunoSEQ multiplex PCR; TCRdb's copy has only in-frame clones and lacks some. The repertoire holds 200,000 or so clones, about 70% seen once, with about 3% in the top ten. The data derive from a study of cytomegalovirus exposure and HLA in healthy donors.

The TCR originated in a middle-aged man in good health and CMV-seropositive. Sample: PBMCs. This sequence joins TRBV19 and TRBJ2-5, with TRBD2 matching 8 bases. CDR3 DNA sequence: TGTGCCAGTAGTCCTCTAACGACTAGCGTGGAGACCCAGTACTTC. Amino acid sequence: CASSPLTTSVETQYF. Using reference TRBV19 and TRBJ2-5 for the parts outside the CDR3, the full variable domain is DGGITQSPKYLFRKEGQNVTLSCEQNLNHDAMYWYRQDPGQGLRLIYYSQIVNDFQKGDIAEGYSVSREKKESFPLTVTSAQKNPTAFYLCASSPLTTSVETQYFGPGTRLLVL.